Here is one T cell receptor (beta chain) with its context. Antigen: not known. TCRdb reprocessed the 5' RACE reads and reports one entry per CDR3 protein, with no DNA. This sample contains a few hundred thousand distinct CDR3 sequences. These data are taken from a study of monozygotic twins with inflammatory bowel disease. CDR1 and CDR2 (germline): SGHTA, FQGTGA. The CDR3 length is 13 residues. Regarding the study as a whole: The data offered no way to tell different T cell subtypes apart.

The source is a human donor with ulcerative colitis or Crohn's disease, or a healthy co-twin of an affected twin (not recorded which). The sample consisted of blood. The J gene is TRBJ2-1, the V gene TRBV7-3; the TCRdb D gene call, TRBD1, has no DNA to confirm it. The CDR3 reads CASSLSGGIEQFF.